This TCR beta chain was identified during a study of cytomegalovirus exposure and HLA in healthy donors. PCR primers comprised 60 Vbeta and 13 Jbeta primers. Measured with immunoSEQ multiplex PCR; TCRdb has only the in-frame clones, and not every one. Among approximately 220,000 clones listed, more than 60% were seen once. Details on this clone: Its antigen is unknown.

Overall study results and limits: Highly shared sequence variants in one cluster were likely a sequencing artifact.

This CDR3 spans 16 amino acids. Germline-derived CDR1 and CDR2 are SGHVS and FQNEAQ. V was pared by 2 bases and J by 3 bases, with 14 bases between. V and J are TRBV7-8 and TRBJ1-5; possible D gene TRBD1, 5 bases. The sequence was collected from a man aged 35 to 55 in good health and CMV-seronegative. Sequencing input: PBMCs. For the CDR3, the DNA is TGTGCCAGCAGCTTATCGGCAGGGTCTATCAATCAGCCCCAGCATTTT. This translates into CASSLSAGSINQPQHF. Supplemented by reference TRBV7-8 and TRBJ1-5, the full variable domain reads GAGVSQSPRYKVAKRGQDVALRCDPISGHVSLFWYQQALGQGPEFLTYFQNEAQLDKSGLPSDRFFAERPEGSVSTLKIQRTQQEDSAVYLCASSLSAGSINQPQHFGDGTRLSIL.